A single sample is the source of the 10 T cell receptor beta chains below, sequenced in a study of CD8+CD57+ T cells in acquired aplastic anemia. Genomic DNA acted as the template from which TCR beta VDJ combination and CDR3 sequence profiling were carried out. TCRdb reanalysed the reads using MiXCR and keeps one entry per CDR3 protein. The sample lists 400,000 to 450,000 distinct CDR3 sequences, around 68% occurring once. The sequencing input was sorted CD4+, CD8+, or CD8+CD57+ T cells (not recorded which) from PBMCs. The receptors were sampled from a human donor in good health, serving as a control.

The chain combines TRBV4-3 with TRBJ2-7, with TRBD2 identical over 11 bases. The CDR3 has 18 residues. Per the germline V gene, CDR1 is LGHNA and CDR2 is YSLEER. Losses at the gene ends were 0 bases for V and 0 bases for J; bases not matched to a gene: 7. CDR3 loop: CASSQDLGLADHSYEQYF. CDR3 DNA: TGCGCCAGCAGCCAAGATTTGGGACTAGCGGACCACTCCTACGAGCAGTACTTC.

As for this clonotype: One end of the junction is discordant with germline, which a read error may explain. The chain couples TRBV12-3 or TRBV12-4 to TRBJ1-2; TRBD1 might be the D (6 bases). This CDR3 has 15 amino acids. CDR3 protein: CASSPAGAPNYGYPF. DNA of the CDR3: TGTGCCAGCAGTCCCGCGGGGGCCCCTAACTATGGCTACCCCTTC.

About this clonotype: Because the CDR3 is missing its conserved closing phenylalanine or tryptophan, this is likely a read error. No DNA is shown, since the ends of the CDR3 on it are uncertain; the CDR3 is the one TCRdb lists. The chain employs TRBV19 and TRBJ1-3; TRBD1 was called by the table and not checked on the DNA. The V gene's germline CDR1 is LNHDA and CDR2 SQIVND (reference sequence). The CDR3 length equals 15 residues, ends included. The CDR3 protein is CASSTLTGAGNTIYI.

The rearrangement uses TRBV5-1 and TRBJ1-1; D gene unclear. The V gene lost 4 bases and the J gene lost 7 bases, with 14 bases spanning the gap. Germline CDR1 SGHRS, CDR2 YFSETQ. The CDR3 contains 13 residues. The CDR3 is CASSPDPFYEAFF. CDR3 nucleotides: TGCGCCAGCAGCCCCGACCCCTTCTATGAAGCTTTCTTT.

The chain is built from TRBV7-2 and TRBJ2-3, with 8 bases aligning to TRBD2. Trimming took 6 bases from V and 4 from J; bases not matched to a gene: 12. Germline V gene sequence: CDR1 SGHTA, CDR2 FQGNSA. The CDR3 consists of 16 residues. For the CDR3, the DNA is TGTGCCAGCAGACCACCCGGGACTAGGGGGGCAGATACGCAGTATTTT. Translation: CASRPPGTRGADTQYF.

The table lists this clonotype with a few counts. Possible read error: a much larger clone is one base away. The V and J genes are TRBV10-3 and TRBJ2-5, with TRBD2 as a possible D gene (6 bases). The CDR3 spans 14 residues. Trimming cost V 10 bases and J 4 bases, with 19 bases left between them. In germline, CDR1 is ENHRY, CDR2 SYGVKD. The CDR3 sequence: CASSRVLGGETQYF. The CDR3 DNA reads TGTGCCAGCAGCCGGGTATTGGGAGGAGAGACCCAGTACTTC.

Remarks on this clonotype: An end of the junction does not agree with germline; a read error may underlie this. The CDR3 protein is CASSQDPRGMNAEAFF. CDR3 coding DNA: TGTGCCAGCAGCCAAGATCCAAGGGGGATGAACGCTGAAGCTTTCTTT. The genes are TRBV7-8 and TRBJ1-1; possibly TRBD1 for D (6 bases). Germline V gives CDR1 SGHVS, CDR2 FQNEAQ. The CDR3 has 16 amino acids.

Concerning this clonotype: An end of the junction does not agree with germline; a read error may underlie this. The V and J genes are TRBV5-1 and TRBJ2-7; TRBD2 is a possible D gene (5 bases). Looked up from germline, CDR1 is SGHRS and CDR2 is YFSETQ. The CDR3 is 15 amino acids. The CDR3: CASSLNGEVNYEQYF. The CDR3 DNA is TGTGCCAGCAGCCTCAACGGGGAAGTGAACTACGAGCAGTACTTC.

At least ten counts were recorded for this clonotype. V usage is TRBV20-1 and J usage is TRBJ2-2; D possibly corresponds to TRBD2 (5 bases). Germline-derived CDR1 and CDR2 are DFQATT and SNEGSKA (reference sequence). The V gene lost 5 bases and the J gene lost 6 bases, with 13 bases spanning the gap. The CDR3 contains 13 residues. The CDR3, as DNA: TGCAGTGCTCCCGGAGGCGCGGCCGGGGAGCTGTTTTTT. This translates into CSAPGGAAGELFF.

This clonotype was seen many times. This chain joins TRBV30 and TRBJ1-6; possible D gene TRBD1, 6 bases. Trimming took 3 bases from V and 6 from J, leaving 9 bases between them. This CDR3 has 13 amino acids. Germline V lookup: CDR1 GTSNPN, CDR2 SVGIG (reference sequence). CDR3 protein: CAWRGHFNSPLHF. The CDR3 region has the DNA TGTGCCTGGAGGGGACACTTTAATTCACCCCTCCACTTT.